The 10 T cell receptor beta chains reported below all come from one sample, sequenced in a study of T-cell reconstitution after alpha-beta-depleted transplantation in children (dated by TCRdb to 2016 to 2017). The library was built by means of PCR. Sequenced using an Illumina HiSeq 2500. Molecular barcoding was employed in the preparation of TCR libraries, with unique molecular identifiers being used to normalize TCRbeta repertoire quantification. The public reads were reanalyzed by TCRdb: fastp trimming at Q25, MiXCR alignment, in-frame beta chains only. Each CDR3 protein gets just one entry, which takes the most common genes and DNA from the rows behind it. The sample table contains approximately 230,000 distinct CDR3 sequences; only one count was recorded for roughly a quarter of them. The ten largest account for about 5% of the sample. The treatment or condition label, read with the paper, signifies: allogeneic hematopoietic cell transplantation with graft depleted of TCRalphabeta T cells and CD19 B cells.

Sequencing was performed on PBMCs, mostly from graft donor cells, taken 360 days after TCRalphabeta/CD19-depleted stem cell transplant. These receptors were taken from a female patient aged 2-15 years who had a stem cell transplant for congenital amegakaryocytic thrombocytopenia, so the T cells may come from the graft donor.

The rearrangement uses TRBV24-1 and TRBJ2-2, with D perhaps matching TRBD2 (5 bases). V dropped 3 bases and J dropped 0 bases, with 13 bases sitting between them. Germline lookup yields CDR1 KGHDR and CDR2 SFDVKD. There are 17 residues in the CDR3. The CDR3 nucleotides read TGTGCCACCAGTGATCGAAGGAAGGACTCGAACACCGGGGAGCTGTTTTTT. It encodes CATSDRRKDSNTGELFF.

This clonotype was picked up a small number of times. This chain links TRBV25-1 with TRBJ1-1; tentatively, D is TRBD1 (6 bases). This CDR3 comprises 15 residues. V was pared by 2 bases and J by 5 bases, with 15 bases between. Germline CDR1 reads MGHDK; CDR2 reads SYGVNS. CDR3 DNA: TGTGCCAGCAGTGAAGCAGGGGAGGGTCGAACTGAAGCTTTCTTT. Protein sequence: CASSEAGEGRTEAFF.

CDR3 region: CASLPPRGSVRAFF. In nucleotides, the CDR3 is TGTGCCAGCCTCCCGCCGCGGGGCTCAGTTCGAGCTTTCTTT. This sequence joins TRBV7-9 and TRBJ1-1; D is possibly TRBD1 (5 bases). V was clipped by 8 bases and J by 10 bases, with 23 bases between them. Germline CDR1 is SEHNR and CDR2 is FQNEAQ (reference sequence). The CDR3 length is 14 residues.

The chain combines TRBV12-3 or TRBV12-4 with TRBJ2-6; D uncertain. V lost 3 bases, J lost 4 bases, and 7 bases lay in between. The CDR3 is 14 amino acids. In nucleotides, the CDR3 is TGTGCCAGCAGTTTTGGCATAGGGGCCAACGTCCTGACTTTC. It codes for CASSFGIGANVLTF.

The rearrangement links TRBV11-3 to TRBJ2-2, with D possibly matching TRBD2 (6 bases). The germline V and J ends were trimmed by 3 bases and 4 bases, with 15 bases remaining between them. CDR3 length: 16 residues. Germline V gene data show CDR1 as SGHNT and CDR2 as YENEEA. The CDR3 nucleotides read TGTGCCAGCAGCTTGGGGGGACCCGGGGGCACCGGGGAGCTGTTTTTT. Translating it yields CASSLGGPGGTGELFF.

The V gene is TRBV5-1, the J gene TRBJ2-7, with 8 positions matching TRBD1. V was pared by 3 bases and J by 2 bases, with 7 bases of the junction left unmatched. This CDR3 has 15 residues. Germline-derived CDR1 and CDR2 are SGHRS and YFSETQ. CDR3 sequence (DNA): TGCGCCAGCAGCTCTACCCGACAGGGGACCTACGAGCAGTACTTC. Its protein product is CASSSTRQGTYEQYF.

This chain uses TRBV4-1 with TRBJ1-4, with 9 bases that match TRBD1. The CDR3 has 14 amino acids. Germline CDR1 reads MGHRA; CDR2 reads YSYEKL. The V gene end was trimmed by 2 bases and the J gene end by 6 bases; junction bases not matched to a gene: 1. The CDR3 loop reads CASSQWTGDEKLFF. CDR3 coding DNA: TGCGCCAGCAGCCAATGGACAGGGGATGAAAAACTGTTTTTT.

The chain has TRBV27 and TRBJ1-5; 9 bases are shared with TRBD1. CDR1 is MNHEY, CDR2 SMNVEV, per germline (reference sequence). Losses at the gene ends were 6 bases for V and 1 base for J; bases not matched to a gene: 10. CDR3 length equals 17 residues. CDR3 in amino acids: CASRRYPGQGSNQPQHF. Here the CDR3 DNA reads TGTGCCAGCAGGAGATACCCGGGACAGGGAAGCAATCAGCCCCAGCATTTT.

The CDR3 bases are TGTGCCACCAGCAGAGAAGGGAACCGAGAGACCCAGTACTTC. Its protein product is CATSREGNRETQYF. The chain couples TRBV15 to TRBJ2-5, with no clear D. The CDR3 length is 14 residues. V was pared by 0 bases and J by 4 bases, with 9 bases between. From germline, CDR1 is LNHNV and CDR2 YYDKDF (reference sequence).

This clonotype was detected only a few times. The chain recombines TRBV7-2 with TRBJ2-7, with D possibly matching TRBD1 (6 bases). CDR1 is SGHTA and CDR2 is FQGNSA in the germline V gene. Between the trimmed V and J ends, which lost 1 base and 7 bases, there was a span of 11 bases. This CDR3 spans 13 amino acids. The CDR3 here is CASSLEWGREQYF. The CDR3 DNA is TGTGCCAGCAGCTTAGAGTGGGGGCGGGAGCAGTACTTC.